One and the same sample provided the 25 T cell receptor beta chains below, sequenced in a study of blood T cells in healthy people across ages (dated by TCRdb to about 2015). The library relied on 5' RACE. These reads were obtained on an Illumina HiSeq 2500. A second PCR of about 6 to 12 cycles was run with a J-beta primer mix and a sample-barcoded 5' primer. The public reads were run again by TCRdb, first through fastp at Q25 and then through MiXCR, and only productive beta chains were kept. Rows with a matching CDR3 protein are joined into one entry that keeps the most common DNA and genes. In this sample the table shows about 1,600,000 distinct CDR3 sequences, 42% of which occur a single time. The top ten clonotypes cover 7.9% of the sample. The sample consisted of blood. The receptors derive from a woman under 30 in good health.

This clonotype was seen a few times. The chain links TRBV6-5 to TRBJ2-1; TRBD2 aligns across 7 bases. Germline CDR1 is MNHEY and CDR2 is SVGAGI. The length of the CDR3 is 16 residues. V shed 4 bases and J 2 bases; nucleotides not matched to a gene: 8. The CDR3, as DNA: TGTGCCAGCAGTTCGTGGACTAGTTCCACCTACAATGAGCAGTTCTTC. Amino acids: CASSSWTSSTYNEQFF.

As for this clonotype: A read error may be the cause here, since a much bigger clone is one base away. The V gene is TRBV6-6, the J gene TRBJ2-7, with a possible D match to TRBD2 (6 bases). Germline V CDR1 and CDR2: MNHNY, SVGAGI (reference sequence). The CDR3 extends over 15 amino acids. CDR3: CTSSSSRGYSYEQYF. In DNA form, the CDR3 reads TGTACCAGCAGTTCGAGCCGGGGGTACTCCTACGAGCAGTACTTC.

This clonotype occurred a few times. V usage is TRBV6-1 and J usage is TRBJ2-7; the D gene is possibly TRBD2 (5 bases). Trimming pared 5 bases from V and 0 bases from J, leaving 11 bases between. This CDR3 comprises 14 residues. Per germline, CDR1 MNHNS and CDR2 SASEGT. CDR3 loop: CASSQRGPSYEQYF. In nucleotides, the CDR3 is TGTGCCAGCAGTCAGCGAGGGCCCTCCTACGAGCAGTACTTC.

This clonotype was counted only a few times. V usage is TRBV20-1 and J usage is TRBJ2-1; 10 positions agree with TRBD1. This CDR3 comprises 14 residues. J was trimmed by 9 bases and V by 5 bases; bases with no gene match: 10. CDR1 and CDR2 from the germline V gene are DFQATT and SNEGSKA (reference sequence). CDR3 DNA sequence: TGCAGTGCTCCCTCCCGACAGGGGGCTAGTGAGCAGTTCTTC. Translation: CSAPSRQGASEQFF.

The chain has TRBV2 and TRBJ2-4; D perhaps matches TRBD2 (6 bases). The J call is doubtful: the DNA matches TRBJ2-7 better. Germline V gene lookup returns CDR1 SNHLY and CDR2 FYNNEI. CDR3 length: 14 amino acids. The CDR3, as DNA: TGTGCCAGCAGTGTTGAACGGGAGCCCTACGAGCAGTACTTC. Protein product: CASSVEREPYEQYF.

V is TRBV20-1 and J is TRBJ1-5; D gene ambiguous. V lost 6 bases to trimming and J lost 1 base, with 10 bases between them. Germline V lookup: CDR1 DFQATT, CDR2 SNEGSKA (reference sequence). CDR3 size: 13 residues. The CDR3 protein is CSARRESNQPQHF. The CDR3 coding sequence is TGCAGTGCGAGAAGAGAGAGCAATCAGCCCCAGCATTTT.

This clonotype was detected only once. The chain combines TRBV6-4 with TRBJ2-7; D possibly uses TRBD1 or TRBD2 (6 bases each). The V gene lost 6 bases and the J gene lost 3 bases, with 27 bases spanning the gap. Per germline, CDR1 MRHNA and CDR2 SNTAGT. This CDR3 contains 18 residues. In DNA form, the CDR3 reads TGTGCCAGCAGGGGGGCGGGGACCACAAAAAATGTGCACTACGAGCAGTACTTC. Protein sequence: CASRGAGTTKNVHYEQYF.

The V and J genes are TRBV20-1 and TRBJ2-3; no clear D gene. Germline V gene lookup returns CDR1 DFQATT and CDR2 SNEGSKA (reference sequence). Trimming removed 2 bases from V and 4 bases from J, with 4 bases in between. There are 11 residues in the CDR3. The CDR3 is CSARIADTQYF. The CDR3 DNA reads as TGCAGTGCTAGAATCGCAGATACGCAGTATTTT.

This clonotype has only a few counts. V is TRBV20-1 and J is TRBJ2-7; maybe TRBD2 (6 bases). The germline V gene encodes CDR1 DFQATT and CDR2 SNEGSKA (reference sequence). The CDR3 is 13 amino acids. CDR3 region: CNHGVGLSYEQYF. CDR3 nucleotides: TGCAACCATGGTGTGGGACTCTCCTACGAGCAGTACTTC.

This chain connects TRBV27 to TRBJ2-5; D unclear. This CDR3 comprises 12 residues. Germline V gives CDR1 MNHEY, CDR2 SMNVEV (reference sequence). Trimming cost V 7 bases and J 11 bases, with 17 bases left between them. The CDR3 nucleotides are TGTGCCAGCAAACACTATGACAATGAGCAGTACTTC. It specifies CASKHYDNEQYF.

This clonotype was observed a handful of times. The V and J genes are TRBV28 and TRBJ2-5; D is possibly TRBD1 or TRBD2 (6 bases each). The germline gives CDR1 MDHEN, CDR2 SYDVKM. The CDR3 loop spans 17 amino acids. Trimming pared 3 bases from V and 7 bases from J, leaving 24 bases between. The CDR3 sequence: CASSLEGARNRVMTQYF. The CDR3 DNA reads as TGTGCCAGCAGTTTGGAGGGTGCGAGAAACAGGGTGATGACCCAGTACTTC.

This clonotype was seen a handful of times. The chain employs TRBV9 and TRBJ2-1, with TRBD2 matching over 10 bases. J gave up 1 base and V 1 base, and 2 bases lay outside the gene matches. This CDR3 spans 16 amino acids. Germline V lookup: CDR1 SGDLS, CDR2 YYNGEE. The DNA for the CDR3 is TGTGCCAGCAGCGTAAGCGGGAGGGGGTCCTACAATGAGCAGTTCTTC. Protein: CASSVSGRGSYNEQFF. Looking up the rest from reference TRBV9 and TRBJ2-1 gives the full variable domain: DSGVTQTPKHLITATGQRVTLRCSPRSGDLSVYWYQQSLDQGLQFLIQYYNGEERAKGNILERFSAQQFPDLHSELNLSSLELGDSALYFCASSVSGRGSYNEQFFGPGTRLTVL.

This clonotype was seen many times. This sequence joins TRBV29-1 and TRBJ2-5, with 7 positions matching TRBD2. This CDR3 comprises 13 residues. Trimming cost V 4 bases and J 1 base; bases outside gene matches: 3. Germline CDR1 reads SQVTM; CDR2 reads ANQGSEA. CDR3 nucleotides: TGCAGCGTTGCTAGCGGAGTCCAAGAGACCCAGTACTTC. It yields the protein CSVASGVQETQYF.

A few counts support this clonotype. The chain carries TRBV20-1 and TRBJ2-1; 9 nucleotides match TRBD2. Germline values: CDR1 DFQATT, CDR2 SNEGSKA (reference sequence). This CDR3 has 15 amino acids. The ends lost 5 bases at V and 9 bases at J; junction bases unmatched: 14. Written as DNA, the CDR3 is TGCAGTGCTCCCCCCTGGGCGGGGGGGTATAGTGAGCAGTTCTTC. This gives the protein CSAPPWAGGYSEQFF.

The chain uses TRBV10-3 and TRBJ2-1; the D is unclear. There are 14 residues in the CDR3. V lost 3 bases to trimming and J lost 9 bases, with 15 bases between them. CDR1 and CDR2 from the germline V gene are ENHRY and SYGVKD. CDR3 DNA: TGTGCCATCAGTGAACGGACCACATTTGGTGAGCAGTTCTTC. Residues: CAISERTTFGEQFF.

This clonotype was seen at least ten times. The V and J genes are TRBV7-2 and TRBJ2-1; TRBD2 agrees at 8 bases. The CDR3 covers 14 residues. After removal of 5 bases from V and 2 bases from J, the junction contained 2 bases not matched to a gene. Germline CDR1 is SGHTA and CDR2 is FQGNSA. CDR3 region: CASSLLAAYNEQFF. CDR3 bases: TGTGCCAGCAGCCTACTAGCGGCCTACAATGAGCAGTTCTTC.

The chain has TRBV29-1 and TRBJ2-1; 11 bases are shared with TRBD2. V lost 1 base to trimming and J lost 9 bases; unmatched junction nucleotides: 2. The CDR3 sequence is 13 residues long. The germline CDR1 and CDR2 sequences are SQVTM and ANQGSEA. The CDR3 reads CSVEGTSGGEQFF. The DNA for the CDR3 is TGCAGCGTTGAAGGCACTAGCGGGGGTGAGCAGTTCTTC.

This clonotype has more than one count but fewer than ten. The chain is built from TRBV14 and TRBJ2-1; perhaps TRBD2 as D (6 bases). The ends were cut back, 4 bases at V and 1 base at J, with 14 bases in the middle. CDR3 size: 16 residues. Germline V gene lookup returns CDR1 SGHDN and CDR2 FVKESK. CDR3 sequence reads: CASSPISGWSYNEQFF. CDR3 nucleotide sequence: TGTGCCAGCAGCCCTATCAGCGGGTGGTCCTACAATGAGCAGTTCTTC.

The rearrangement uses TRBV4-2 and TRBJ1-2; 7 bases agree with TRBD1. Germline V CDR1 and CDR2: LGHNA, YNFKEQ. The CDR3 length is 15 residues. V shed 3 bases, J shed 8 bases, and the junction held 12 bases outside the gene matches. This chain's CDR3 is CASSHRQGGELGYTF. The CDR3 nucleotides read TGTGCCAGCAGCCACCGACAGGGAGGAGAGTTGGGCTACACCTTC.

V is TRBV6-5 and J is TRBJ2-7; D is unresolved. V was cut by 6 bases and J by 7 bases, with 16 bases left in between. The CDR3 has 13 residues. The germline V gene encodes CDR1 MNHEY and CDR2 SVGAGI. The CDR3 DNA sequence: TGTGCCAGCAGAACCGTCGGCTACAATGAGCAGTACTTC. Translation: CASRTVGYNEQYF.

The chain employs TRBV7-2 and TRBJ2-1; TRBD2 aligns across 11 bases. The tail of the sequence fits TRBJ2-7 better, so the J call may be wrong. The germline V gene has CDR1 SGHTA and CDR2 FQGNSA. The CDR3 covers 16 residues. The CDR3 DNA reads as TGTGCCAGCAGCCAGACTAGCGGGGACTCCTACAATGAGCAGTACTTC. Amino acid sequence: CASSQTSGDSYNEQYF.

This clonotype was recorded a few times. V and J are TRBV5-1 and TRBJ2-7; D may be TRBD1 (5 bases). The germline V gene has CDR1 SGHRS and CDR2 YFSETQ. V lost 3 bases to trimming and J lost 1 base, with 23 bases between them. The CDR3 totals 18 residues. The CDR3 DNA reads TGCGCCAGCAGCTCGACAGTACCCAATCTATATGGATCCTACGAGCAGTACTTC. Translation: CASSSTVPNLYGSYEQYF.

This clonotype came up a few times. The rearrangement joins TRBV5-1 to TRBJ2-3; D remains ambiguous. CDR1 and CDR2 (germline): SGHRS, YFSETQ. The V gene lost 0 bases and the J gene lost 0 bases, with 11 bases spanning the gap. CDR3 length: 16 amino acids. This CDR3 reads CASSLVLGSSTDTQYF. CDR3 sequence (DNA): TGCGCCAGCAGCTTGGTTCTGGGTTCTAGCACAGATACGCAGTATTTT.

V is TRBV12-3 or TRBV12-4 and J is TRBJ1-2, with D possibly being TRBD1 (6 bases). The CDR3 spans 16 residues. The germline V and J ends were trimmed by 4 bases and 3 bases, with 18 bases remaining between them. In nucleotides, the CDR3 is TGTGCCAGCAGTTCTCACAGGGACCCGGGGGACTATGGCTACACCTTC. Amino acid sequence: CASSSHRDPGDYGYTF.

This clonotype was recorded a few times. This chain links TRBV20-1 with TRBJ2-1; possibly TRBD2 for D (5 bases). Trimming pared 6 bases from V and 6 bases from J, leaving 15 bases between. Germline V gives CDR1 DFQATT, CDR2 SNEGSKA (reference sequence). This CDR3 region has 13 residues. The DNA for the CDR3 is TGCAGTGCGGATAAGAGCGGACTCAATGAGCAGTTCTTC. As protein: CSADKSGLNEQFF.